Included here is one T cell receptor (beta chain) sequence, with context. This clonotype has only a few counts. Its target antigen remains unknown. Qualities for individual bases were not recorded, and no much larger clone is one base off. TCRdb lists the instrument as Illumina HiSeq 1500. The raw public reads went through TCRdb reprocessing: fastp at Q25, MiXCR clone calling, in-frame beta chains kept. Every entry covers one CDR3 protein and lists the most common genes and DNA from its rows. A total of around 200,000 distinct CDR3 sequences appear in this sample, roughly two fifths of them only once. The top ten clones comprise approximately 59% of the sample. This specimen belongs to a study of T cell repertoires in cytomegalovirus infection (dated by TCRdb to about 2019). Background for the entire study: The peptide stimulations were aimed at well-studied HLA-B-restricted epitopes as well as recently identified HLA-C-restricted CMV epitopes, whose presentation resists viral immunomodulation. Donor HLA type was relevant to the analysis, as public TCR beta signatures indicated carriage of CMV infection together with the matching HLA type. The investigation overall reported the following: Carriers of CMV infection plus the relevant HLA type were discriminated by the cumulative frequency of public TCR beta family members in the study cohort and in an independent roughly 370-donor cohort. The ex vivo response was dominated by HLA-C-restricted CMV-specific TCR beta clonotypes, which also provided the single most frequent clonotype in two of eight donors.

The sample's treatment or condition label is to be understood as: in vitro stimulation with specific CMV peptide epitopes to enrich CMV-specific T cells. This receptor was obtained from a human donor in good health (CMV status not recorded). Some clones in this sample may be carry-over from other donors' samples. Material: CD8+ T cells from cultured PBMCs, obtained from culture after CMV antigen stimulation.

Here the CDR3 is given as CASSPASGPSSYNEQFF. The DNA reads as follows: TGTGCCAGCAGCCCCGCTAGCGGACCAAGCTCCTACAATGAGCAGTTCTTC. The V gene is TRBV11-2 and the J gene is TRBJ2-1, with 7 central nucleotides matching TRBD2. V is trimmed back by 5 bases and J by 0 bases, and the junction contains 10 bases that no gene match accounts for. According to the germline V gene, CDR1 reads SGHAT and CDR2 reads FQNNGV. The CDR3 runs 17 residues from the cysteine to the phenylalanine. Kept here is only the CDR3 DNA, which spans 51 bases and is read in frame from base 1. Outside the CDR3, residues come from the reference TRBV11-2 and TRBJ2-1 proteins, so the full variable domain is: EAGVAQSPRYKIIEKRQSVAFWCNPISGHATLYWYQQILGQGPKLLIQFQNNGVVDDSQLPKDRFSAERLKGVDSTLKIQPAKLEDSAVYLCASSPASGPSSYNEQFFGPGTRLTVL.